This is a list of T cell receptor beta chains from one sample in a study of response to subunit inactivated influenza vaccine. Via MiXCR, TCRdb re-called the RT-PCR reads, giving one row per CDR3 protein. Of about 500,000 distinct CDR3 sequences detected, about 15% appear once; the ten largest clones hold less than 4%. The material was CD4+ T cells sorted from PBMCs, obtained around 2 years after vaccination. These receptors originate from a man in his fifties or sixties who received an inactivated influenza vaccine. The CDR3 runs from the conserved cysteine through the conserved F or W. Fields, in order: J gene, D gene, clone size, V gene, CDR3 protein, CDR3 DNA. The D gene is left open where the match is weak. Clone size is stated in some rows and not others, as once, few, many or a class when expanded.

j_gene: TRBJ1-1; d_gene: TRBD1; abundance: NA; v_gene: TRBV4-2; CDR3aa: CASRPNPGQGNTEAFF; CDR3nt: TGTGCCAGCAGACCTAACCCGGGACAGGGAAACACTGAAGCTTTCTTT
j_gene: TRBJ1-6; d_gene: TRBD1; abundance: NA; v_gene: TRBV2; CDR3aa: CASATDRDYNSPLHF; CDR3nt: TGTGCCAGCGCCACAGACAGGGACTATAATTCACCCCTCCACTTT
j_gene: TRBJ2-4; d_gene: TRBD2; abundance: few; v_gene: TRBV5-1; CDR3aa: CASSLGLAGGDIQYF; CDR3nt: TGCGCCAGCAGCTTGGGACTAGCGGGAGGGGACATTCAGTACTTC
j_gene: TRBJ1-6; d_gene: NA; abundance: NA; v_gene: TRBV5-8; CDR3aa: CASRIGYSPLHF; CDR3nt: TGTGCCAGCAGGATTGGTTATTCACCCCTCCACTTT
j_gene: TRBJ2-1; d_gene: NA; abundance: few; v_gene: TRBV6-2/TRBV6-3; CDR3aa: CASSYSFTYNEQFF; CDR3nt: TGTGCCAGCAGTTATAGCTTCACCTACAATGAGCAGTTCTTC
j_gene: TRBJ2-5; d_gene: TRBD1; abundance: NA; v_gene: TRBV20-1; CDR3aa: CSASKTGFAETQYF; CDR3nt: TGCAGTGCTAGTAAGACAGGGTTCGCAGAGACCCAGTACTTC
j_gene: TRBJ2-1; d_gene: TRBD1; abundance: few; v_gene: TRBV15; CDR3aa: CATSREDRVSPNEQFF; CDR3nt: TGTGCCACCAGCAGAGAAGACAGGGTTTCTCCCAATGAGCAGTTCTTC
j_gene: TRBJ2-7; d_gene: NA; abundance: NA; v_gene: TRBV20-1; CDR3aa: CSARDLTPSEQYF; CDR3nt: TGCAGTGCTAGAGACCTAACACCCTCCGAGCAGTACTTC
j_gene: TRBJ2-5; d_gene: NA; abundance: many; v_gene: TRBV5-1; CDR3aa: CASGSNDHFQETQYF; CDR3nt: TGCGCCAGCGGGAGCAACGACCACTTCCAAGAGACCCAGTACTTC
j_gene: TRBJ2-2; d_gene: NA; abundance: few; v_gene: TRBV7-6; CDR3aa: CASSPGLTDTGELFF; CDR3nt: TGTGCCAGCAGCCCTGGCCTGACAGACACCGGGGAGCTGTTTTTT
j_gene: TRBJ2-7; d_gene: NA; abundance: few; v_gene: TRBV12-3/TRBV12-4; CDR3aa: CASIGSSYEQYF; CDR3nt: TGTGCCAGCATCGGCAGTTCCTACGAGCAGTACTTC
j_gene: TRBJ2-7; d_gene: TRBD2; abundance: many; v_gene: TRBV7-9; CDR3aa: CASSLTSGGYEQYF; CDR3nt: TGTGCCAGCAGCTTAACTAGCGGGGGTTACGAGCAGTACTTC
j_gene: TRBJ2-3; d_gene: TRBD2; abundance: few; v_gene: TRBV20-1; CDR3aa: CSARDGAGGPDTQYF; CDR3nt: TGCAGTGCTAGAGATGGGGCGGGAGGGCCAGATACGCAGTATTTT
j_gene: TRBJ1-1; d_gene: NA; abundance: few; v_gene: TRBV9; CDR3aa: CASSVSGFTEAFF; CDR3nt: TGTGCCAGCAGCGTTTCTGGGTTCACTGAAGCTTTCTTT
j_gene: TRBJ2-3; d_gene: TRBD1; abundance: many; v_gene: TRBV5-1; CDR3aa: CASSTGTGHPTDTQYF; CDR3nt: TGCGCCAGCAGCACCGGGACAGGGCACCCTACAGATACGCAGTATTTT
j_gene: TRBJ2-1; d_gene: NA; abundance: NA; v_gene: TRBV28; CDR3aa: CASQGQPLNEQFF; CDR3nt: TGTGCCAGTCAAGGACAGCCGTTAAATGAGCAGTTCTTC
j_gene: TRBJ2-2; d_gene: NA; abundance: NA; v_gene: TRBV9; CDR3aa: CASSALMRGTGELFF; CDR3nt: TGTGCCAGCAGCGCCCTAATGAGAGGGACCGGGGAGCTGTTTTTT
j_gene: TRBJ2-7; d_gene: NA; abundance: many; v_gene: TRBV5-1; CDR3aa: CASSLDGEQYF; CDR3nt: TGCGCCAGCAGCTTGGACGGCGAGCAGTACTTC
j_gene: TRBJ1-4; d_gene: TRBD1; abundance: many; v_gene: TRBV4-3; CDR3aa: CASSQGYRPTGARPNEKLFF; CDR3nt: TGCGCCAGCAGCCAGGGTTACCGACCGACAGGGGCGAGACCTAATGAAAAACTGTTTTTT
j_gene: TRBJ2-6; d_gene: NA; abundance: few; v_gene: TRBV5-1; CDR3aa: CASSPDSTGANVLTF; CDR3nt: TGCGCCAGCAGCCCGGACAGTACTGGGGCCAACGTCCTGACTTTC